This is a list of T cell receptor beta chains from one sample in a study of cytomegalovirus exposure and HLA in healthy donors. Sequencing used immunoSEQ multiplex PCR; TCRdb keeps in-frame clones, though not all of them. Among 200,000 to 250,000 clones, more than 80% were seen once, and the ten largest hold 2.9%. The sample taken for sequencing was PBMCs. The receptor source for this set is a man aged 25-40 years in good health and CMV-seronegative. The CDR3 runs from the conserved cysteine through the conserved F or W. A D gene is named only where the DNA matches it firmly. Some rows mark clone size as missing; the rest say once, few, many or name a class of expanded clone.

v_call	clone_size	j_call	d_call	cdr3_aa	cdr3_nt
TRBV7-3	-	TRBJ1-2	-	CASSLLPGFQNYTF	TGTGCCAGCAGCTTATTACCGGGGTTTCAAAACTACACCTTC
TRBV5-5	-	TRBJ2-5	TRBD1	CASSASTGVRETQYF	TGTGCCAGCAGCGCGTCGACAGGGGTCCGGGAGACCCAGTACTTC
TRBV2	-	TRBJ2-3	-	CASSARVPTDTQYF	TGTGCCAGCTCCGCCAGGGTTCCAACAGATACGCAGTATTTT
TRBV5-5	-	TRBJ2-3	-	CASSLGQFDTDTQYF	TGTGCCAGCAGCCTCGGACAGTTCGACACAGATACGCAGTATTTT
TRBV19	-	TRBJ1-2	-	CASSILVAGGDGYTF	TGTGCCAGTAGTATTTTGGTCGCGGGAGGGGATGGCTACACCTTC
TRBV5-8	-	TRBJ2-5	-	CASSRTGETQYF	TGTGCCAGCAGCCGGACTGGAGAGACCCAGTACTTC
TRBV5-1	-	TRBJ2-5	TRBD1	CASSTGGGTGSQETQYF	TGCGCCAGCAGCACAGGCGGCGGGACAGGGAGCCAAGAGACCCAGTACTTC
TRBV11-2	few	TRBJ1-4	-	CASSSQQTTNEKLFF	TGTGCCAGCAGCTCTCAACAGACAACTAATGAAAAACTGTTTTTT
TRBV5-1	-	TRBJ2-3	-	CASSSGDYTDTQYF	TGCGCCAGCAGCTCCGGGGATTACACAGATACGCAGTATTTT
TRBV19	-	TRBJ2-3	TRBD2	CASSIGGGWDTQYF	TGTGCCAGTAGTATAGGCGGGGGGTGGGATACGCAGTATTTT
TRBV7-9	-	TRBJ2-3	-	CASSSGSVTDTQYF	TGTGCCAGCAGCTCCGGGTCGGTCACAGATACGCAGTATTTT
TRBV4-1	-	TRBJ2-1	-	CASSQVGLSDNEQFF	TGCGCCAGCAGCCAAGTAGGACTCTCGGACAATGAGCAGTTCTTC
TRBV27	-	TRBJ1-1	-	CASSYSLAFGGSAFF	TGTGCCAGCAGTTACTCGCTGGCGTTTGGGGGCAGCGCTTTCTTT
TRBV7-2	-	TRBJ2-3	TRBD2	CASSPYRGTKRDTQYF	TGTGCCAGCAGCCCGTACCGTGGGACTAAACGAGATACGCAGTATTTT
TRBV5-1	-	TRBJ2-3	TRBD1	CASSLDGQGLSDTQYF	TGCGCCAGCAGCTTAGATGGACAGGGGTTGTCGGATACGCAGTATTTT
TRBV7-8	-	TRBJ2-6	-	CASSREPGGAGASVLTF	TGTGCCAGCAGCCGTGAACCAGGTGGGGCTGGGGCCAGCGTCCTGACTTTC
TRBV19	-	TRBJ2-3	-	CASSDTYTDTQYF	TGTGCCAGTAGCGACACCTACACAGATACGCAGTATTTT
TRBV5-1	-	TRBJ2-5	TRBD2	CASSFTTSGGAFLWETQYF	TGCGCCAGCAGCTTCACGACTAGCGGGGGGGCCTTTCTCTGGGAGACCCAGTACTTC
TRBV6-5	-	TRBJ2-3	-	CASKFLPGDTQYF	TGTGCCAGCAAGTTCCTACCCGGAGATACGCAGTATTTT
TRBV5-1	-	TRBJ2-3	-	CASSLDPVTDTQYF	TGCGCCAGCAGCTTGGATCCCGTCACAGATACGCAGTATTTT
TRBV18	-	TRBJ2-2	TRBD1	CASSPTGGTGELFF	TGTGCCAGCTCACCGACAGGGGGCACCGGGGAGCTGTTTTTT
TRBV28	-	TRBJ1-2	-	CASSHHGGDGYTF	TGTGCCAGCAGCCACCACGGGGGGGATGGCTACACCTTC
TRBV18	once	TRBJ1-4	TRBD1	CASSQGTGQTNEKLFF	TGTGCCAGCTCGCAAGGGACAGGCCAAACTAATGAAAAACTGTTTTTT
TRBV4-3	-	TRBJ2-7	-	CASSQYRGGLYEQYF	TGCGCCAGCAGCCAGTACAGGGGGGGACTCTACGAGCAGTACTTC
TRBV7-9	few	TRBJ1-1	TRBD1	CASSPQGGLNTEAFF	TGTGCCAGCAGCCCTCAGGGGGGATTGAACACTGAAGCTTTCTTT
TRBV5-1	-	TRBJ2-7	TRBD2	CASSWRDGTSYEQYF	TGCGCCAGCAGCTGGAGGGACGGGACTAGCTACGAGCAGTACTTC
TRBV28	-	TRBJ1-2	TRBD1	CASSAGTGVLYGYTF	TGTGCCAGCAGTGCGGGGACAGGGGTCTTATATGGCTACACCTTC
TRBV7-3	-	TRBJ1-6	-	CASSLTGADSPLHF	TGTGCCAGCAGCTTAACGGGGGCAGATTCACCCCTCCACTTT
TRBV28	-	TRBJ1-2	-	CASRFTDGYGYTF	TGTGCCAGCAGATTCACAGACGGCTATGGCTACACCTTC
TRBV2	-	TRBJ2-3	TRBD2	CASSESSGGVTYAQYF	TGTGCCAGCAGTGAAAGCAGCGGGGGAGTTACGTACGCGCAGTATTTT
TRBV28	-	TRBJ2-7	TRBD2	CASRPTSGGPYEQYF	TGTGCCAGCAGGCCAACTAGCGGGGGACCCTACGAGCAGTACTTC
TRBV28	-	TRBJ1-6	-	CASRGGTGNSPLHF	TGTGCCAGCAGGGGGGGGACGGGAAATTCACCCCTCCACTTT
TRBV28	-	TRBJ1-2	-	CASASVGVYGYTF	TGTGCCAGCGCGTCAGTTGGAGTCTATGGCTACACCTTC
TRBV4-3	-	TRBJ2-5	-	CASSLSTGLAETQYF	TGCGCCAGCAGCCTCAGTACAGGGCTGGCAGAGACCCAGTACTTC